Below are 19 T cell receptor beta chains sequenced from a single sample in a study of lymphopenia after photon versus proton radiotherapy. This table comes from immunoSEQ multiplex PCR, and its TCRdb copy is limited to in-frame clones, with some not included. The profile shows about 26,000 clones, roughly 80% of them singletons. Sequencing was performed on peripheral blood, taken from a patient treated with photon-based radiotherapy. Receptor source: a woman in her forties or fifties with pancreatic cancer.

This chain joins TRBV28 and TRBJ1-4; possible D gene TRBD1, 6 bases. Looked up from germline, CDR1 is MDHEN and CDR2 is SYDVKM. V lost 5 bases and J lost 5, with 12 bases in between. The CDR3 is made up of 14 amino acids. The CDR3 loop is CASSPQGSNEKLFF. In DNA form, the CDR3 reads TGTGCCAGCAGTCCCCAGGGGTCCAATGAAAAACTGTTTTTT.

DNA for the CDR3: TGTGCCAGCAGCTCCCTCCCCGACCCCGGGGGTGGAGAGACCCAGTACTTC. Encoded protein: CASSSLPDPGGGETQYF. The gene calls are TRBV7-9 and TRBJ2-5, with D perhaps matching TRBD2 (6 bases). This CDR3 region has 17 residues. Trimming cost V 4 bases and J 4 bases, with 22 bases left between them. The V gene's germline CDR1 is SEHNR and CDR2 FQNEAQ (reference sequence). The full variable domain, rest sourced from reference TRBV7-9 and TRBJ2-5, is DTGVSQNPRHKITKRGQNVTFRCDPISEHNRLYWYRQTLGQGPEFLTYFQNEAQLEKSRLLSDRFSAERPKGSFSTLEIQRTEQGDSAMYLCASSSLPDPGGGETQYFGPGTRLLVL.

This clone was recorded a few times. The chain links TRBV30 to TRBJ2-7; no clear D. V lost 0 bases and J 7 bases, leaving 16 bases between the germline ends. The length of the CDR3 is 14 residues. Per the germline V gene, CDR1 is GTSNPN and CDR2 is SVGIG (reference sequence). The CDR3 DNA reads TGTGCCTGGAGTGTACCCCCCCAGAAGGAAGAGCAGTACTTC. Its translation: CAWSVPPQKEEQYF.

The chain employs TRBV7-2 and TRBJ1-5; perhaps TRBD1 as D (5 bases). V was cut by 5 bases and J by 2 bases, with 13 bases left in between. The length of the CDR3 is 15 residues. From germline, CDR1 is SGHTA and CDR2 FQGNSA. CDR3 sequence: CASSQGSGGNQPQHF. In nucleotides, the CDR3 is TGTGCCAGCAGCCAGGGTAGTGGAGGCAATCAGCCCCAGCATTTT. Combining the CDR3 with reference TRBV7-2 and TRBJ1-5 gives the whole variable domain GAGVSQSPSNKVTEKGKDVELRCDPISGHTALYWYRQSLGQGLEFLIYFQGNSAPDKSGLPSDRFSAERTGGSVSTLTIQRTQQEDSAVYLCASSQGSGGNQPQHFGDGTRLSIL.

The sample holds one count of this clone. The V and J genes are TRBV11-2 and TRBJ2-7, with D possibly TRBD2 on 6 matching bases. The V end lost 1 base, the J end lost 4 bases, and 20 bases lay between the germline ends. The germline gives CDR1 SGHAT, CDR2 FQNNGV. This CDR3 has 17 amino acids. The CDR3: CASSLVGRRREWYEQYF. In DNA, the CDR3 is TGTGCCAGCAGCTTAGTGGGGAGGCGGCGGGAATGGTACGAGCAGTACTTC.

The rearrangement uses TRBV19 and TRBJ2-3; D may be TRBD2 (7 bases). The CDR3 contains 15 residues. From germline, CDR1 is LNHDA and CDR2 SQIVND (reference sequence). Trimming cost V 4 bases and J 0 bases, with 11 bases left between them. The CDR3 region has the DNA TGTGCCAGTAGTAGGGGGGGCTTCAGCACAGATACGCAGTATTTT. The encoded protein is CASSRGGFSTDTQYF.

The chain is built from TRBV28 and TRBJ1-2; TRBD1 aligns across 9 bases. V gave up 7 bases and J gave up 2 bases; unmatched junction bases: 5. The CDR3 runs to 14 residues. Germline loops: CDR1 MDHEN, CDR2 SYDVKM. In nucleotides, the CDR3 is TGTGCCAGCAATAGGGACAGGGAGAACTATGGCTACACCTTC. This encodes CASNRDRENYGYTF.

The chain joins TRBV10-2 to TRBJ2-5; weak D call: TRBD2 (6 bases). This CDR3 is 15 amino acids long. The V end lost 4 bases, the J end lost 1 base, and 13 bases lay between the germline ends. Germline CDR1 and CDR2: WSHSY and SAAADI. In nucleotides, the CDR3 is TGCGCCAGCAGTGTAACATTAGCGGCCCAAGAGACCCAGTACTTC. Protein sequence: CASSVTLAAQETQYF.

This chain uses TRBV7-2 with TRBJ2-7, with 8 bases lining up with TRBD2. The CDR3 extends over 13 amino acids. Trimming cost V 6 bases and J 0 bases; bases outside gene matches: 1. Looked up from germline, CDR1 is SGHTA and CDR2 is FQGNSA. The DNA of the CDR3 is TGTGCCAGCAGAACTAGCGGCTCCTACGAGCAGTACTTC. It is translated as CASRTSGSYEQYF.

The chain uses TRBV4-1 and TRBJ2-1, with 8 bases identical to TRBD2. Germline lookup yields CDR1 MGHRA and CDR2 YSYEKL. The J segment lost 3 bases and the V segment lost 3 bases, leaving 19 bases of the junction unmatched. The CDR3 extends over 20 amino acids. CDR3 nucleotide sequence: TGCGCCAGCAGCCACCCCGCCCGGGGGGGACTAGTTGGAATCTACAATGAGCAGTTCTTC. As protein: CASSHPARGGLVGIYNEQFF.

This chain links TRBV5-6 with TRBJ2-1, with D unclear. The CDR3 has 11 amino acids. Trimming cost V 4 bases and J 5 bases, with 4 bases left between them. The germline V gene encodes CDR1 SGHDT and CDR2 YYEEEE. In nucleotides, the CDR3 is TGTGCCAGCAGCGCTCACAATGAGCAGTTCTTC. Its translation: CASSAHNEQFF.

This chain joins TRBV2 and TRBJ1-1; D is perhaps TRBD1 (5 bases). CDR3 length: 12 amino acids. The germline V and J ends were trimmed by 5 bases and 7 bases, with 11 bases remaining between them. Germline lookup yields CDR1 SNHLY and CDR2 FYNNEI. The CDR3 reads CASSSGTDEAFF. The CDR3 bases are TGTGCCAGCAGTTCCGGGACGGATGAAGCTTTCTTT.

The CDR3 DNA sequence: TGTGCCAGCAGCGTGTTCGCGGGAGGATCAGAGACCCAGTACTTC. Its protein product is CASSVFAGGSETQYF. The rearrangement links TRBV9 to TRBJ2-5, with 8 bases matching TRBD2. Germline values: CDR1 SGDLS, CDR2 YYNGEE. Trimming cost V 2 bases and J 4 bases; bases outside gene matches: 7. The CDR3 loop spans 15 amino acids. Based on the CDR3 plus reference TRBV9 and TRBJ2-5, the full variable domain is DSGVTQTPKHLITATGQRVTLRCSPRSGDLSVYWYQQSLDQGLQFLIQYYNGEERAKGNILERFSAQQFPDLHSELNLSSLELGDSALYFCASSVFAGGSETQYFGPGTRLLVL.

The chain couples TRBV5-6 to TRBJ1-1; tentative D call: TRBD1 (6 bases). V lost 0 bases and J 10 bases, leaving 13 bases between the germline ends. This CDR3 is built from 13 residues. Per the germline V gene, CDR1 is SGHDT and CDR2 is YYEEEE. CDR3 nucleotide sequence: TGTGCCAGCAGCTTGGCGTCCGGGGGCTCAGCTTTCTTT. Amino acids: CASSLASGGSAFF.

As DNA, the CDR3 is TGCGCCAGCAGCAAAGCCTACAGGGGGCTCGGGGAGCAGTACTTC. Its protein product is CASSKAYRGLGEQYF. The chain is built from TRBV5-1 and TRBJ2-7; 9 bases fit TRBD1. This CDR3 contains 15 residues. V gave up 4 bases and J gave up 7 bases; unmatched junction bases: 12. Germline V lookup: CDR1 SGHRS, CDR2 YFSETQ. Using reference TRBV5-1 and TRBJ2-7 for the parts outside the CDR3, the full variable domain is KAGVTQTPRYLIKTRGQQVTLSCSPISGHRSVSWYQQTPGQGLQFLFEYFSETQRNKGNFPGRFSGRQFSNSRSEMNVSTLELGDSALYLCASSKAYRGLGEQYFGPGTRLTVT.

The table lists this clone with a few counts. This rearrangement joins TRBV7-6 to TRBJ2-7, with 8 bases that match TRBD2. The CDR3 is 15 residues long. From germline, CDR1 is SGHVS and CDR2 FNYEAQ. Trimming removed 5 bases from V and 6 bases from J; junction bases left unmatched: 12. Written as DNA, the CDR3 is TGTGCCAGCAGCGGCGCCAGCGGGGGCGCGAGCGAGCAGTACTTC. This codes for CASSGASGGASEQYF.

Judged by abundance, this clone is medium-sized. V usage is TRBV27 and J usage is TRBJ1-2; weak D call: TRBD1 (6 bases). Trimming shortened V by 0 bases and J by 4 bases, and 18 bases separated the two germline ends. Germline V gene lookup returns CDR1 MNHEY and CDR2 SMNVEV (reference sequence). The CDR3 sequence is 17 residues long. The CDR3 DNA reads TGTGCCAGCAGTTTATCCAGCAACAGGGCGCGATCCTATGGCTACACCTTC. This encodes CASSLSSNRARSYGYTF.

This clone has a single count. V usage is TRBV5-6 and J usage is TRBJ1-6; D not certain. Germline CDR1 and CDR2: SGHDT and YYEEEE. The V end was cut by 4 bases, the J end by 14 bases, with 16 bases between. The CDR3 length is 13 residues. In nucleotides, the CDR3 is TGTGCCAGCAGCCTGACGACCTTCAGGACCCTCCACTTT. Translating gives CASSLTTFRTLHF.

The V gene is TRBV15, the J gene TRBJ1-1; TRBD1 matches 7 bases. After removal of 2 bases from V and 7 bases from J, the junction contained 4 bases not matched to a gene. The CDR3 totals 13 residues. The germline gives CDR1 LNHNV, CDR2 YYDKDF (reference sequence). CDR3 in amino acids: CATSRQGQREAFF. The DNA of the CDR3 is TGTGCCACCAGCAGACAGGGACAGCGTGAAGCTTTCTTT.